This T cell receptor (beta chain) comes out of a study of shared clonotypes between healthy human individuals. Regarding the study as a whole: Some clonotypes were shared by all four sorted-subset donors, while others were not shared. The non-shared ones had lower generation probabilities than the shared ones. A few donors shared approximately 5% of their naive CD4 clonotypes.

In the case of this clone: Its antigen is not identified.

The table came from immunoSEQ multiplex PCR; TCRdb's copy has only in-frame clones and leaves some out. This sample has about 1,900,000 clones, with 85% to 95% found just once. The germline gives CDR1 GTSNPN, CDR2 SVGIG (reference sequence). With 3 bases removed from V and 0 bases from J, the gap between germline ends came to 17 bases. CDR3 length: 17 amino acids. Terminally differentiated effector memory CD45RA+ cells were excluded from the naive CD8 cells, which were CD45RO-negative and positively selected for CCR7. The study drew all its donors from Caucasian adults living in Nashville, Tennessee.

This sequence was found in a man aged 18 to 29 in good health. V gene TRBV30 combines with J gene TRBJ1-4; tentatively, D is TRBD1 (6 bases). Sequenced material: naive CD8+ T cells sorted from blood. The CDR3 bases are TGTGCCTGGAGACCTACGAGGCAGGGGCCAACTAATGAAAAACTGTTTTTT. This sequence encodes CAWRPTRQGPTNEKLFF.